This passage covers 11 T cell receptor beta chains from one sample sequenced in a study of Ad26.COV2.S vaccination and SARS-CoV-2 variants. Treatment denoted: over 15 received Ad26.COV2.S at low or high dose, single or two shots; about 5 received placebo; per-sample allocation not given. Samples analyzed were those drawn on day 63 after the first vaccine or placebo injection. Method: immunoSEQ multiplex PCR; TCRdb's copy keeps in-frame clones and lacks some. The repertoire includes 400,000 or so clones, roughly nine tenths of them detected once, and roughly 3.5% sits in the top ten. Sequenced here: peripheral blood, sampled in a trial of Ad26.COV2.S vaccine versus placebo. These receptors all stem from a person aged 18-60 years who received the Ad26.COV2.S COVID-19 vaccine or a placebo.

The chain combines TRBV27 with TRBJ1-6, with no clear D. Germline values: CDR1 MNHEY, CDR2 SMNVEV (reference sequence). The V end lost 2 bases, the J end lost 2 bases, and 4 bases lay between the germline ends. The CDR3 consists of 14 residues. Here the CDR3 reads CASSLSPYNSPLHF. The CDR3 nucleotides are TGTGCCAGCAGTTTAAGTCCCTATAATTCACCCCTCCACTTT.

The rearrangement links TRBV5-1 to TRBJ2-3; D is possibly TRBD2 (6 bases). CDR3 length: 14 residues. CDR1 and CDR2 from the germline V gene are SGHRS and YFSETQ. The ends were cut back, 1 base at V and 6 bases at J, with 12 bases in the middle. CDR3 nucleotides: TGCGCCAGCAGCTTGACTTCTCTAGCGGATACGCAGTATTTT. Translation gives CASSLTSLADTQYF. Combining the CDR3 with reference TRBV5-1 and TRBJ2-3 gives the whole variable domain KAGVTQTPRYLIKTRGQQVTLSCSPISGHRSVSWYQQTPGQGLQFLFEYFSETQRNKGNFPGRFSGRQFSNSRSEMNVSTLELGDSALYLCASSLTSLADTQYFGPGTRLTVL.

The gene calls are TRBV25-1 and TRBJ2-7; no clear D gene. Trimming took off 3 bases at V and 5 bases at J, with 5 bases between the two ends. Per germline, CDR1 MGHDK and CDR2 SYGVNS. The CDR3 has 11 amino acids. In DNA form, the CDR3 reads TGTGCCAGCAGTGAGGGGAACGAGCAGTACTTC. It is translated as CASSEGNEQYF.

This chain connects TRBV7-8 to TRBJ1-1, with no clear D. This CDR3 spans 14 amino acids. V lost 5 bases and J 7 bases, leaving 17 bases between the germline ends. The germline V gene has CDR1 SGHVS and CDR2 FQNEAQ. The CDR3 reads CASSPRTVGLEAFF. The CDR3, as DNA: TGTGCCAGCAGCCCGCGGACTGTCGGACTTGAAGCTTTCTTT. The variable domain in full, with the rest retrieved from reference TRBV7-8 and TRBJ1-1, is GAGVSQSPRYKVAKRGQDVALRCDPISGHVSLFWYQQALGQGPEFLTYFQNEAQLDKSGLPSDRFFAERPEGSVSTLKIQRTQQEDSAVYLCASSPRTVGLEAFFGQGTRLTVV.

The chain employs TRBV6-1 and TRBJ1-6; 7 bases align to TRBD1. The CDR3 totals 17 residues. J lost 4 bases, V lost 2 bases, and 8 bases had no gene match. Looked up from germline, CDR1 is MNHNS and CDR2 is SASEGT. CDR3 DNA sequence: TGTGCCAGCAGTGAATTGGCAGGGGGGCTGTATAATTCACCCCTCCACTTT. This encodes CASSELAGGLYNSPLHF.

This rearrangement joins TRBV6-5 to TRBJ2-7; the D gene is possibly TRBD2 (5 bases). Per the germline V gene, CDR1 is MNHEY and CDR2 is SVGAGI. The CDR3 runs 13 residues. V lost 5 bases to trimming and J lost 4 bases, with 12 bases between them. DNA for the CDR3: TGTGCCAGCAGTACCCTAGCCCATTACGAGCAGTACTTC. Translated: CASSTLAHYEQYF.

The CDR3 sequence is CATAGQGGQETQYF. DNA for the CDR3: TGTGCCACCGCTGGACAGGGAGGACAAGAGACCCAGTACTTC. J is TRBJ2-5 and V is TRBV24-1; TRBD1 agrees at 8 bases. Unmatched junction bases numbered 7, after V lost 9 bases and J lost 2 bases. Germline lookup yields CDR1 KGHDR and CDR2 SFDVKD. The CDR3 spans 14 residues.

J is TRBJ2-1 and V is TRBV7-7, with D maybe TRBD1 (6 bases). V was trimmed by 5 bases and J by 0 bases, leaving 11 bases between them. Germline-derived CDR1 and CDR2 are SSHAT and FNYEAQ (reference sequence). CDR3 length equals 15 residues. The chain's CDR3 is CASSKTGSSYNEQFF. In DNA, the CDR3 is TGTGCCAGCAGCAAAACAGGGAGCTCCTACAATGAGCAGTTCTTC.

The chain recombines TRBV28 with TRBJ2-7; TRBD1 agrees at 7 bases. CDR1 is MDHEN and CDR2 is SYDVKM in the germline V gene. The ends lost 5 bases at V and 1 base at J; junction bases unmatched: 8. The CDR3 runs to 15 residues. The CDR3 reads CASSAGGLSSYEQYF. In DNA, the CDR3 is TGTGCCAGCAGTGCAGGGGGTTTGTCGTCCTACGAGCAGTACTTC. The complete variable domain, with remaining parts taken from reference TRBV28 and TRBJ2-7, reads DVKVTQSSRYLVKRTGEKVFLECVQDMDHENMFWYRQDPGLGLRLIYFSYDVKMKEKGDIPEGYSVSREKKERFSLILESASTNQTSMYLCASSAGGLSSYEQYFGPGTRLTVT.

J is TRBJ2-7 and V is TRBV2, with TRBD1 matching 9 bases. Germline-derived CDR1 and CDR2 are SNHLY and FYNNEI. CDR3 length equals 15 residues. Trimming removed 6 bases from V and 6 bases from J; junction bases left unmatched: 12. CDR3 amino acids: CASSQTGGALVEQYF. For the CDR3, the DNA is TGTGCCAGCAGCCAAACAGGGGGCGCCCTAGTCGAGCAGTACTTC. Full variable domain (rest looked up from reference TRBV2 and TRBJ2-7): EPEVTQTPSHQVTQMGQEVILRCVPISNHLYFYWYRQILGQKVEFLVSFYNNEISEKSEIFDDQFSVERPDGSNFTLKIRSTKLEDSAMYFCASSQTGGALVEQYFGPGTRLTVT.

The gene calls are TRBV27 and TRBJ1-2; 8 bases are shared with TRBD1. The germline V gene encodes CDR1 MNHEY and CDR2 SMNVEV (reference sequence). V shed 0 bases and J 8 bases; nucleotides not matched to a gene: 5. CDR3 size: 14 residues. CDR3 in DNA: TGTGCCAGCAGTTTATCCCCAGGGGGCGGAGGCTACACCTTC. The encoded protein is CASSLSPGGGGYTF.